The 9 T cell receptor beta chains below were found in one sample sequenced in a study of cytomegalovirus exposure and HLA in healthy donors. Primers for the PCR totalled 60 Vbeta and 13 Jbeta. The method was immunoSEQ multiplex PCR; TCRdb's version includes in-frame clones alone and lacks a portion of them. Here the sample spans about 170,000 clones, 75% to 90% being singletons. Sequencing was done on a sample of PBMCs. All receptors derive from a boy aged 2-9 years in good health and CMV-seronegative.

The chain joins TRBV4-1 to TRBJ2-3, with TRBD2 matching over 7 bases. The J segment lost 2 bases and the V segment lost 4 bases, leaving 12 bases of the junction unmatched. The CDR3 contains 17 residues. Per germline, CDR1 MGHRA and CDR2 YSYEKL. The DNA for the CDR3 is TGCGCCAGCAGCCGAAGAGGCCGGGAGGCTGTCACAGATACGCAGTATTTT. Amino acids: CASSRRGREAVTDTQYF.

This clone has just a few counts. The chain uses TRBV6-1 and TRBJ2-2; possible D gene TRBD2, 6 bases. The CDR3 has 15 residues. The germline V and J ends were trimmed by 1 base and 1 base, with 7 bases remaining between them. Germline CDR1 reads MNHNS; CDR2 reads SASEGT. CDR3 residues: CASSEVGGNTGELFF. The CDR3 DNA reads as TGTGCCAGCAGTGAAGTGGGAGGGAACACCGGGGAGCTGTTTTTT.

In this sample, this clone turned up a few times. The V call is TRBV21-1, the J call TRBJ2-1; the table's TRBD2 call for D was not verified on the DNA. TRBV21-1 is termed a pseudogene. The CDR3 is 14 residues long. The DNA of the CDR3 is TGTGCCAGCAGCAAAGAGTCTGGGAGTGATGAGCAGTTCTTC. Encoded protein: CASSKESGSDEQFF.

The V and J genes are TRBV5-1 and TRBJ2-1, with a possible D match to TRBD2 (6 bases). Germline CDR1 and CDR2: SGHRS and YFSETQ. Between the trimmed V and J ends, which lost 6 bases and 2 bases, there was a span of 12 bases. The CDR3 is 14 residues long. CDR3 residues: CASTLEGAYNEQFF. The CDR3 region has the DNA TGCGCCAGCACCCTGGAGGGAGCCTACAATGAGCAGTTCTTC.

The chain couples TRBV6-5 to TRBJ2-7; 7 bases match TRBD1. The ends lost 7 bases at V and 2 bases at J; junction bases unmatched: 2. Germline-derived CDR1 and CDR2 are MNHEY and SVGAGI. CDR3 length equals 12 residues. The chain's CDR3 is CASTQGTYEQYV. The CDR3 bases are TGTGCCAGCACACAGGGGACCTACGAGCAGTACGTC.

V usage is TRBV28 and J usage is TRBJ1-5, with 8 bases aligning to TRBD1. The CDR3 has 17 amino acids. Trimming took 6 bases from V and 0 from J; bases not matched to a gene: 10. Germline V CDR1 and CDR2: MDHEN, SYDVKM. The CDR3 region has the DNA TGTGCCAGCAGCCCGGGACAGGACGGCTATAGCAATCAGCCCCAGCATTTT. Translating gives CASSPGQDGYSNQPQHF.

The CDR3, as DNA: TGCGCCAGCAGTCAATCTGGGGCGCTGACTAATGAAAAACTGTTTTTT. Translated, it gives CASSQSGALTNEKLFF. This chain joins TRBV23-1 and TRBJ1-4, with D possibly being TRBD1 (5 bases). TRBV23-1 is sorted into the ORF group, with uncertain function. Trimming removed 0 bases from V and 2 bases from J, with 10 bases in between. The CDR3 is made up of 16 amino acids.

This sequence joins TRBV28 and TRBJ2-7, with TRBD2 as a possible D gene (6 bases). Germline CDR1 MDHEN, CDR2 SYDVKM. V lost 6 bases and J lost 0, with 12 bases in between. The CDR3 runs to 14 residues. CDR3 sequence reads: CASRERAASYEQYF. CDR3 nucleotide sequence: TGTGCCAGCAGAGAGCGGGCCGCCTCCTACGAGCAGTACTTC. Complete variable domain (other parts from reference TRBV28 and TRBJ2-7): DVKVTQSSRYLVKRTGEKVFLECVQDMDHENMFWYRQDPGLGLRLIYFSYDVKMKEKGDIPEGYSVSREKKERFSLILESASTNQTSMYLCASRERAASYEQYFGPGTRLTVT.

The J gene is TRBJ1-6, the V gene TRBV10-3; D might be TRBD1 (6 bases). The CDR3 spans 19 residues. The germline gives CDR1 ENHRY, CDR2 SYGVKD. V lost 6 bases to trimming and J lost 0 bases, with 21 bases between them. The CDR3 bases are TGTGCCATCAGGGATGAGCAGGGGACCCTACTCTCCTATAATTCACCCCTCCACTTT. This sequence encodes CAIRDEQGTLLSYNSPLHF.